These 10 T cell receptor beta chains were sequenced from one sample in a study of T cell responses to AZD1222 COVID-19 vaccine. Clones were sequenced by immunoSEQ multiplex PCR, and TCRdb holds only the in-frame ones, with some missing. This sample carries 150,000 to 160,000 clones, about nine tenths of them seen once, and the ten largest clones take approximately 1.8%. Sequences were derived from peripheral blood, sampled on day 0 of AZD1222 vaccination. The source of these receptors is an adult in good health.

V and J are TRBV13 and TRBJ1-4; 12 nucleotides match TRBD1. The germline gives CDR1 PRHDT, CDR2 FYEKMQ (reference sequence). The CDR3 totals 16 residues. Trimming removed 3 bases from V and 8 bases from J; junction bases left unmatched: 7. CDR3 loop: CASSFDRDRGREKLFF. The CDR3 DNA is TGTGCCAGCAGCTTCGACCGGGACAGGGGGCGCGAAAAACTGTTTTTT. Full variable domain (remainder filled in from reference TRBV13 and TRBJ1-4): AAGVIQSPRHLIKEKRETATLKCYPIPRHDTVYWYQQGPGQDPQFLISFYEKMQSDKGSIPDRFSAQQFSDYHSELNMSSLELGDSALYFCASSFDRDRGREKLFFGSGTQLSVL.

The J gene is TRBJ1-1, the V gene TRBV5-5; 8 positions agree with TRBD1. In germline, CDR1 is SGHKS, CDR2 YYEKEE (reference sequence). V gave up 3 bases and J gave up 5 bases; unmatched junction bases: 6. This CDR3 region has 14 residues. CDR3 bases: TGTGCCAGCAGCTGGGGACAGGAGGATACTGAAGCTTTCTTT. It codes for CASSWGQEDTEAFF.

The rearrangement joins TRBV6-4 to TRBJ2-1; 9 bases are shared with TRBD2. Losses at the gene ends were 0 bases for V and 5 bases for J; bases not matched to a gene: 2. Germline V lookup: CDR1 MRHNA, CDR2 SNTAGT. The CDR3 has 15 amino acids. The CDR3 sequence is CASSDSLAGNNEQFF. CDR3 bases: TGTGCCAGCAGTGACTCTCTAGCGGGGAACAATGAGCAGTTCTTC.

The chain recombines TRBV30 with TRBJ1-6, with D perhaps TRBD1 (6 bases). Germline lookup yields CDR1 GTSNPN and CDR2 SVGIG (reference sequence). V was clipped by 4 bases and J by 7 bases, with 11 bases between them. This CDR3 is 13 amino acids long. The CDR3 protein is CAWTGQGNSPLHF. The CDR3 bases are TGTGCCTGGACGGGGCAGGGGAATTCACCCCTCCACTTT.

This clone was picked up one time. The CDR3 DNA reads TGTGCCAGCAGCAGACTAGCGGGAGGAGAGACCCAGTACTTC. This encodes CASSRLAGGETQYF. The genes are TRBV3-1 (or the pseudogene TRBV3-2) and TRBJ2-5, with 13 nucleotides matching TRBD2. Trimming cost V 5 bases and J 4 bases; bases outside gene matches: 1. The CDR3 is made up of 14 amino acids. Germline V lookup: CDR1 LGHDT, CDR2 YNNKEL (reference sequence).

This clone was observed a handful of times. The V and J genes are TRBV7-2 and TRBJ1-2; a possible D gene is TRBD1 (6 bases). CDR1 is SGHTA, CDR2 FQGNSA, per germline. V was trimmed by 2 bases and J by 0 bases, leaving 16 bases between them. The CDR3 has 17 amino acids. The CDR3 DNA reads TGTGCCAGCAGCTTATTAGGGGGAACCCTCACTAACTATGGCTACACCTTC. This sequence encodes CASSLLGGTLTNYGYTF.

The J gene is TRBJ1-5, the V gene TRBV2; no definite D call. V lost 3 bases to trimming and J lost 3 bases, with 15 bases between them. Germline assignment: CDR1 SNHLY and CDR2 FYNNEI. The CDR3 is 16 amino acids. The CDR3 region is CASSDSSRINNQPQHF. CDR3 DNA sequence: TGTGCCAGCAGTGACAGCAGTCGGATAAACAATCAGCCCCAGCATTTT.

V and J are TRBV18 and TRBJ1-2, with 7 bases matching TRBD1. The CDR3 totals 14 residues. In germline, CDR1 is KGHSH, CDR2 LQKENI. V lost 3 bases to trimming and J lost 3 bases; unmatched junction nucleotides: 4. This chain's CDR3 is CASSPEGAYYGYTF. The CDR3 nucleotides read TGTGCCAGCTCACCCGAGGGGGCCTACTATGGCTACACCTTC.

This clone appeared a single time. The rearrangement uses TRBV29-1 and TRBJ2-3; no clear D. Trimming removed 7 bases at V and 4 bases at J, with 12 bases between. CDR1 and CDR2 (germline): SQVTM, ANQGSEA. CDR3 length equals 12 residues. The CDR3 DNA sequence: TGCAGCGCCTTCATCCCCCCAGATACGCAGTATTTT. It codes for CSAFIPPDTQYF.

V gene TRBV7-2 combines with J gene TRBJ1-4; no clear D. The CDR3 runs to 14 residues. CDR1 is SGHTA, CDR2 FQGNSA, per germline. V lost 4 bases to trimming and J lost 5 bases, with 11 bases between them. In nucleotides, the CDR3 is TGTGCCAGCAGCTATTGGGGATTGAATGAAAAACTGTTTTTT. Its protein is CASSYWGLNEKLFF.